A single sample is the source of the 9 T cell receptor beta chains below, sequenced in a study of blood T cell repertoires in COVID-19 (TCRdb year 2020). The library came from the immunoSEQ multiplex PCR assay. The source is immuneACCESS, and TCRdb retained only in-frame sequences with V and J called. Part of the clones is not carried over; for the studies checked, unresolved V genes explain less than half of this, and the remainder is unexplained. This sample comprises about 190,000 clones, almost 80% of them detected only once. Around 24% of the sample comes from the top ten. Input material: peripheral blood. The receptors were sampled from a woman aged 70-85 years with acute or convalescent COVID-19.

The chain employs TRBV19 and TRBJ1-2, with D perhaps TRBD1 (6 bases). The germline V and J ends were trimmed by 5 bases and 4 bases, with 11 bases remaining between them. CDR3 length equals 13 residues. The germline gives CDR1 LNHDA, CDR2 SQIVND (reference sequence). CDR3 region: CASSPDRFYGYTF. The CDR3 coding sequence is TGTGCCAGTAGTCCAGACAGGTTCTATGGCTACACCTTC.

In this sample, this clone turned up once. The chain uses TRBV7-7 and TRBJ2-7; 9 bases are shared with TRBD1. With V trimmed by 3 bases and J by 7 bases, 13 bases remained unmatched. CDR3 length equals 16 residues. Germline V CDR1 and CDR2: SSHAT, FNYEAQ (reference sequence). The CDR3 loop reads CASSFQLGQGETEQYF. CDR3 sequence (DNA): TGTGCCAGCAGCTTCCAACTGGGACAGGGAGAGACAGAGCAGTACTTC.

The table lists this clone with a few counts. V and J are TRBV11-2 and TRBJ1-1; D ambiguous. The V and J ends lost 5 bases and 5 bases respectively, with 15 bases between them. Germline values: CDR1 SGHAT, CDR2 FQNNGV. CDR3 length: 14 residues. The CDR3 is CASSVRSGRTEAFF. For the CDR3, the DNA is TGTGCCAGCAGCGTCAGGAGCGGGAGGACTGAAGCTTTCTTT.

This clone has just a few counts. The chain couples TRBV2 to TRBJ2-7; TRBD2 might be the D (5 bases). Trimming pared 5 bases from V and 3 bases from J, leaving 14 bases between. This CDR3 has 14 amino acids. In germline, CDR1 is SNHLY, CDR2 FYNNEI. Here the CDR3 DNA reads TGTGCCAGCAGTCGGACTCTATGGGGCTACGAGCAGTACTTC. The encoded protein is CASSRTLWGYEQYF.

The sample holds one count of this clone. The V call is TRBV7-2, the J call TRBJ2-3, with D tentatively TRBD2 (5 bases). CDR3 length: 18 residues. V lost 2 bases and J 3 bases, leaving 21 bases between the germline ends. Per the germline V gene, CDR1 is SGHTA and CDR2 is FQGNSA. The chain's CDR3 is CASSLYSSVMGRTDTQYF. The CDR3 region has the DNA TGTGCCAGCAGCTTATATTCTTCGGTTATGGGGAGAACAGATACGCAGTATTTT.

The CDR3 sequence: CASSSQSGFGTDTQYF. CDR3 bases: TGCGCCAGCAGCTCCCAAAGCGGGTTTGGCACAGATACGCAGTATTTT. V gene TRBV5-1 combines with J gene TRBJ2-3; D possibly corresponds to TRBD2 (6 bases). Trimming removed 3 bases from V and 1 base from J, with 15 bases in between. The CDR3 is made up of 16 amino acids. Germline V gene lookup returns CDR1 SGHRS and CDR2 YFSETQ.

V usage is TRBV7-9 and J usage is TRBJ2-7, with D possibly being TRBD2 (5 bases). The V end was cut by 10 bases, the J end by 1 base, with 14 bases between. The CDR3 is 13 amino acids. The V gene's germline CDR1 is SEHNR and CDR2 FQNEAQ (reference sequence). In DNA form, the CDR3 reads TGTGCCATAAGAAAGGACTCATCCTACGAGCAGTACTTC. Protein: CAIRKDSSYEQYF.

J is TRBJ2-6 and V is TRBV3-1 (or the pseudogene TRBV3-2); perhaps TRBD1 as D (6 bases). Between the trimmed V and J ends, which lost 3 bases and 0 bases, there was a span of 15 bases. The length of the CDR3 is 18 residues. Germline loops: CDR1 LGHDT, CDR2 YNNKEL (reference sequence). CDR3 amino acids: CASSQRQERISGANVLTF. Written as DNA, the CDR3 is TGTGCCAGCAGCCAGAGACAGGAGAGAATCTCTGGGGCCAACGTCCTGACTTTC.

This clone was seen at least ten times. The CDR3 spells CASSLAPGIHTGELFF. The CDR3 DNA reads TGTGCCAGCAGCTTGGCTCCAGGGATCCACACCGGGGAGCTGTTTTTT. The J gene is TRBJ2-2, the V gene TRBV5-4, with D maybe TRBD1 (5 bases). The CDR3 is made up of 16 amino acids. Germline CDR1 and CDR2: SGHNT and YYREEE (reference sequence). V lost 0 bases to trimming and J lost 3 bases, with 12 bases between them.